There are a few counts of the clone carrying this TCR beta chain. Its antigen is undetermined. TCRdb called the 5' RACE reads again in MiXCR, with one record for every CDR3 protein. Altogether approximately 600,000 distinct CDR3 sequences are present, just over 7% being singletons, with the ten largest covering around 1.6%. These data belong to a study of identical twins. This CDR3 is 16 amino acids long. V was trimmed by 3 bases and J by 1 base, leaving 15 bases between them. Germline assignment: CDR1 DFQATT and CDR2 SNEGSKA (reference sequence). Regarding the study as a whole: Interpretation of the results relied on cross-sectional statistical analysis and not on following the same donors. The authors noted that invariant MAIT and iNKT cells could partly confound zero-insertion analyses. In beta out-of-frame sequences, the excess sharing between twins was weaker.

These sequences were also reported in another study, on yellow fever vaccine responses in identical twins.

The specimen sequenced was PBMCs. The origin of this receptor is a young woman in good health. This chain links TRBV20-1 with TRBJ2-2; D is unresolved. The CDR3 region has the DNA TGCAGTGCTAGCCCTCTAGTTACGGGGAACACCGGGGAGCTGTTTTTT. Translated: CSASPLVTGNTGELFF.